A single sample gave rise to the 7 T cell receptor beta chains below, sequenced in a study of identical twins. MiXCR, run by TCRdb on the 5' RACE reads, gives a single entry per CDR3 protein. Counted here are hundreds of thousands of distinct CDR3 sequences, about 7.1% occurring once; the ten biggest clones make up around 1.6%. These data were also reused for a study on yellow fever vaccine responses in identical twins.

Sample: PBMCs. The receptors shown here come from a young woman in good health.

This clonotype has a count of ten or more. The V call is TRBV6-5, the J call TRBJ2-7; no reliable D call. Germline CDR1 reads MNHEY; CDR2 reads SVGAGI. This CDR3 is 12 amino acids long. Trimming shortened V by 5 bases and J by 3 bases, and 8 bases separated the two germline ends. The CDR3 sequence: CASSPDGYEQYV. The CDR3 bases are TGTGCCAGCAGTCCCGACGGCTACGAGCAGTACGTC.

This clonotype showed up many times. V usage is TRBV5-6 and J usage is TRBJ2-5, with 10 bases that match TRBD2. Germline values: CDR1 SGHDT, CDR2 YYEEEE. V was pared by 3 bases and J by 4 bases, with 3 bases of the junction left unmatched. The CDR3 runs to 14 residues. The CDR3 is CASSSASGRETQYF. The CDR3 DNA is TGTGCCAGCAGCTCGGCTAGCGGGAGAGAGACCCAGTACTTC.

This clonotype has at least ten counts. J is TRBJ2-7 and V is TRBV28, with D perhaps TRBD2 (6 bases). CDR1 and CDR2 from the germline V gene are MDHEN and SYDVKM. The ends were cut back, 6 bases at V and 3 bases at J, with 18 bases in the middle. The CDR3 contains 15 residues. CDR3 bases: TGTGCCAGCAGCCTCGACGGGGGACCCTACTACGAGCAGTACTTC. Amino acid sequence: CASSLDGGPYYEQYF.

This chain uses TRBV13 with TRBJ2-3, with 7 bases that match TRBD2. CDR1 and CDR2 from the germline V gene are PRHDT and FYEKMQ (reference sequence). V dropped 1 base and J dropped 0; count of bases not matched to a gene: 19. The CDR3 runs 21 residues. The CDR3 is CASSLVTPSSGRRPSTDTQYF. DNA for the CDR3: TGTGCCAGCAGCTTAGTGACCCCGTCTAGCGGCCGACGACCTAGCACAGATACGCAGTATTTT.

This clonotype has just a few counts. This chain joins TRBV7-9 and TRBJ2-1, with 8 bases lining up with TRBD2. The CDR3 runs 17 residues. The V gene's germline CDR1 is SEHNR and CDR2 FQNEAQ (reference sequence). V gave up 2 bases and J gave up 4 bases; unmatched junction bases: 10. CDR3 DNA: TGTGCCAGCAGCTTAAGTAGCGGGGTTCTGATGTACAATGAGCAGTTCTTC. Translated: CASSLSSGVLMYNEQFF.

This clonotype was seen a few times. The chain recombines TRBV28 with TRBJ1-4, with 8 nucleotides matching TRBD1. The germline V gene encodes CDR1 MDHEN and CDR2 SYDVKM. This CDR3 region has 14 residues. Losses at the gene ends were 5 bases for V and 6 bases for J; bases not matched to a gene: 5. The CDR3 region is CASSTDRGDEKLFF. The CDR3 bases are TGTGCCAGCAGTACCGACAGGGGTGATGAAAAACTGTTTTTT.

This clonotype was recorded a few times. V and J are TRBV2 and TRBJ2-3; TRBD2 matches 12 bases. Trimming at V came to 6 bases and at J to 1 base, leaving 5 bases not matched to a gene. From germline, CDR1 is SNHLY and CDR2 FYNNEI. This CDR3 spans 16 amino acids. CDR3 sequence reads: CASRATSGGRTDTQYF. CDR3 DNA sequence: TGTGCCAGCAGAGCGACTAGCGGGGGTCGCACAGATACGCAGTATTTT.